The rows below give T cell receptor beta chains drawn from one sample of a study of shared clonotypes between healthy human individuals. Repertoires were generated with immunoSEQ multiplex PCR, while TCRdb's copy carries only in-frame clones and drops some. This sample has about 2.1 million clones, with approximately 92% found just once. The material sequenced was naive CD8+ T cells from PBMCs. The receptors stem from a young man in good health. Some clones in this sample may be carry-over from other donors' samples. The conserved cysteine and the conserved F or W are not part of the CDR3 here.

TRBJ2-7 | TRBV27 | ASSLRKLQGVPYEQY
TRBJ2-2 | TRBV5-1 | ASSSLDRSTGELF
TRBJ2-3 | TRBV27 | ASRALLAGMADTQY
TRBJ2-1 | TRBV11-3 | ASSLGTLNEQF
TRBJ1-1 | TRBV7-9 | ASSPQVSGVATEAF
TRBJ2-1 | TRBV5-1 | ASSLRLAGPNEQF
TRBJ2-1 | TRBV2 | ASREPPSVSSYNEQF
TRBJ1-5 | TRBV28 | ASTTKVGWHQPQH
TRBJ2-1 | TRBV7-9 | ASSLGGVGNEQF
TRBJ2-1 | TRBV19 | ASSIRGELISYNEQF
TRBJ1-2 | TRBV30 | AWRERDRIHYGYT
TRBJ2-2 | TRBV28 | ASSKPEGGRDTGELF
TRBJ1-2 | TRBV21-1 | ASSKRWSRRLRGYT
TRBJ2-3 | TRBV6-6 | ASSPGTGALDTQY
TRBJ1-5 | TRBV29-1 | SVQEARGQPQH
TRBJ2-1 | TRBV30 | AWSVGSSYNEQF
TRBJ2-3 | TRBV7-9 | ASSTEDSLTTDTQY
TRBJ2-5 | TRBV9 | ASSVGGGQETQY